Listed below are T cell receptor beta chains from one sample, sequenced in a study of post-analysis software for immune sequencing data. MiXCR, run by TCRdb on the PCR reads, gives a single entry per CDR3 protein. This repertoire shows about 500,000 distinct CDR3 sequences, 40% to 55% found once; its top ten account for about 12%. The material sequenced was blood. These receptors all come from a girl aged 10 to 17 with multiple sclerosis. The CDR3 runs from the conserved cysteine through the conserved F or W. Fields, in order: CDR3 DNA, CDR3 protein, clone size, V gene, D gene, J gene. A D gene is named only where the DNA matches it firmly. Clone size is stated in some rows and not others, as once, few, many or a class when expanded.

cdr3_nt: TGCAGTGCCACTAGAGGTCTCTCGGGGGAAGGCTACACCTTC
cdr3_aa: CSATRGLSGEGYTF
clone_size: few
v_call: TRBV20-1
d_call: .
j_call: TRBJ1-2

cdr3_nt: TGTGCGGTGGGGGGTTATGGCTACACCTTC
cdr3_aa: CAVGGYGYTF
clone_size: .
v_call: TRBV28
d_call: .
j_call: TRBJ1-2

cdr3_nt: TGCAGTGCTAGAGATTACGAGAGGGCCGGCAACGAGCAGTACTTC
cdr3_aa: CSARDYERAGNEQYF
clone_size: .
v_call: TRBV20-1
d_call: .
j_call: TRBJ2-7

cdr3_nt: TGTGCTAGCAGCCGAAATATAGGGACGGCCTACAATGAGCAGTTCTTC
cdr3_aa: CASSRNIGTAYNEQFF
clone_size: .
v_call: TRBV7-7
d_call: .
j_call: TRBJ2-1

cdr3_nt: TGCGCCAGCAGCTTGGGCGGGACGGAGGACTACGAGCAGTACTTC
cdr3_aa: CASSLGGTEDYEQYF
clone_size: .
v_call: TRBV5-1
d_call: .
j_call: TRBJ2-7

cdr3_nt: TGTGCCACCAGTGCTTCGGACTTTTTGACGGGAGAGACCCAGTACTTC
cdr3_aa: CATSASDFLTGETQYF
clone_size: .
v_call: TRBV24-1
d_call: .
j_call: TRBJ2-5

cdr3_nt: TGCGCCAGCAGCCAATCCGGGACGAGCTACAATGAGCAGTTCTTC
cdr3_aa: CASSQSGTSYNEQFF
clone_size: .
v_call: TRBV4-1
d_call: .
j_call: TRBJ2-1

cdr3_nt: TGCAGCGTTGAAGAGAACTATGGCTACACCTTC
cdr3_aa: CSVEENYGYTF
clone_size: .
v_call: TRBV29-1
d_call: .
j_call: TRBJ1-2

cdr3_nt: TGTGTTAGTGGTTTGACCCAAAACTACGAGCAGTACTTC
cdr3_aa: CVSGLTQNYEQYF
clone_size: .
v_call: TRBV12-5
d_call: .
j_call: TRBJ2-7

cdr3_nt: TGTGCCATCAAGGGGGGGTCGGACACTGAAGCTTTCTTT
cdr3_aa: CAIKGGSDTEAFF
clone_size: few
v_call: TRBV10-3
d_call: .
j_call: TRBJ1-1

cdr3_nt: TGCAGTGCTAGATCTACAGGGGGCCGCAACTATGGCTACACCTTC
cdr3_aa: CSARSTGGRNYGYTF
clone_size: few
v_call: TRBV20-1
d_call: TRBD1
j_call: TRBJ1-2

cdr3_nt: TGTGCCAGCAGCTTATGGGGACTCACAGCAAAAGAGACCCAGTACTTC
cdr3_aa: CASSLWGLTAKETQYF
clone_size: .
v_call: TRBV7-9
d_call: .
j_call: TRBJ2-5

cdr3_nt: TGTGCCAGCAGCTTAGGACCTAGCGGACCCCTTCCCTACAATGAGCAGTTCTTC
cdr3_aa: CASSLGPSGPLPYNEQFF
clone_size: .
v_call: TRBV7-6
d_call: TRBD2
j_call: TRBJ2-1

cdr3_nt: TGTGCCAGCAGCCGCTTGGGTCAGGGGAATCAGCCCCAGCATTTT
cdr3_aa: CASSRLGQGNQPQHF
clone_size: .
v_call: TRBV5-5
d_call: .
j_call: TRBJ1-5

cdr3_nt: TGCAGTGCTAGACGGTCTCGACAGGAAAAAAGGGAGACCCAGTACTTC
cdr3_aa: CSARRSRQEKRETQYF
clone_size: few
v_call: TRBV20-1
d_call: .
j_call: TRBJ2-5

cdr3_nt: TGCAGCGTTGAGATTACAGGGGATGGAGGGCAGCCCCAGCATTTT
cdr3_aa: CSVEITGDGGQPQHF
clone_size: few
v_call: TRBV29-1
d_call: TRBD1
j_call: TRBJ1-5

cdr3_nt: TGTGCCAGCGATCGATTTTGGGCCAAAAACATTCAGTACTTC
cdr3_aa: CASDRFWAKNIQYF
clone_size: .
v_call: TRBV21-1
d_call: .
j_call: TRBJ2-4

cdr3_nt: TGTGCCAGCAGCCTAGGATCTCTAGCGGAGAGCTACGAGCAGTACTTC
cdr3_aa: CASSLGSLAESYEQYF
clone_size: .
v_call: TRBV28
d_call: TRBD2
j_call: TRBJ2-7

cdr3_nt: TGCGCCAGCAGCCTCAACCGGGACAGGTCATCCGAGCAGTACTTC
cdr3_aa: CASSLNRDRSSEQYF
clone_size: .
v_call: TRBV4-1
d_call: TRBD1
j_call: TRBJ2-7

cdr3_nt: TGTGCCAGCAGCTTAGATTTCGCGGGGATTTCCTACGAGCAGTACTTC
cdr3_aa: CASSLDFAGISYEQYF
clone_size: .
v_call: TRBV11-2
d_call: .
j_call: TRBJ2-7

cdr3_nt: TGTGCCAGCAGCCCCCGGACGGAAGGAAACATTCAGTACTTC
cdr3_aa: CASSPRTEGNIQYF
clone_size: few
v_call: TRBV7-8
d_call: .
j_call: TRBJ2-4

cdr3_nt: TGTGCCAGCCTTAAAGCCTCGGATACGCAGTATTTT
cdr3_aa: CASLKASDTQYF
clone_size: .
v_call: TRBV18
d_call: .
j_call: TRBJ2-3

cdr3_nt: TGCAGTGCTAGAGCGTACCGGGGGCATTACGAGCAGTACTTC
cdr3_aa: CSARAYRGHYEQYF
clone_size: few
v_call: TRBV20-1
d_call: .
j_call: TRBJ2-7

cdr3_nt: TGCAGTGCCCGAGGGCGGAGGAGCTCCTACGAGCAGTACTTC
cdr3_aa: CSARGRRSSYEQYF
clone_size: few
v_call: TRBV20-1
d_call: .
j_call: TRBJ2-7

cdr3_nt: TGTGTACTGGAGACCCAGTACTTC
cdr3_aa: CVLETQYF
clone_size: .
v_call: TRBV28
d_call: .
j_call: TRBJ2-5

cdr3_nt: TGCAGTGCTAGCGAGGGAGACTATGAGCAGTATTTT
cdr3_aa: CSASEGDYEQYF
clone_size: .
v_call: TRBV20-1
d_call: .
j_call: TRBJ2-3

cdr3_nt: TGTGCCAGCAGTTTATCAGGGGCAGGGGAGACAGATACGCAGTATTTT
cdr3_aa: CASSLSGAGETDTQYF
clone_size: few
v_call: TRBV27
d_call: .
j_call: TRBJ2-3

cdr3_nt: TGTGCCAGCAGTTACTCGAAAATAGTACAGGGCCGATGGCCCCTCCACTTT
cdr3_aa: CASSYSKIVQGRWPLHF
clone_size: .
v_call: TRBV6-2/TRBV6-3
d_call: .
j_call: TRBJ1-6

cdr3_nt: TGTGCCATCAGTGACCCCTGGGCAGCAGATACGCAGTATTTT
cdr3_aa: CAISDPWAADTQYF
clone_size: .
v_call: TRBV10-3
d_call: .
j_call: TRBJ2-3

cdr3_nt: TGTGCCAGCAGTGACTCGCCAGGGGATGGGACTGAAGCTTTCTTT
cdr3_aa: CASSDSPGDGTEAFF
clone_size: few
v_call: TRBV6-4
d_call: .
j_call: TRBJ1-1

cdr3_nt: TGTGCCAGCAGTTACTCCCAGGGGGATGGGAACACTGAAGCTTTCTTT
cdr3_aa: CASSYSQGDGNTEAFF
clone_size: .
v_call: TRBV6-5
d_call: TRBD1
j_call: TRBJ1-1

cdr3_nt: TGTGCCAGCAGTCCCGCCAGGGGAAGCACTGAAGCTTTCTTT
cdr3_aa: CASSPARGSTEAFF
clone_size: .
v_call: TRBV11-2
d_call: .
j_call: TRBJ1-1

cdr3_nt: TGTGCCAGCAGTTACCCCAAGGGAAGGAGCTCCTACGAGCAGTACTTC
cdr3_aa: CASSYPKGRSSYEQYF
clone_size: .
v_call: TRBV6-5
d_call: .
j_call: TRBJ2-7

cdr3_nt: TGTGCCAGCAGTCAAAATCCGGGACAGGGGAAAGAGACCCAGTACTTC
cdr3_aa: CASSQNPGQGKETQYF
clone_size: few
v_call: TRBV28
d_call: TRBD1
j_call: TRBJ2-5

cdr3_nt: TGCGCCAGCAGTGAGTACCGGGACAGGGTTGGACAGCCCCAGCATTTT
cdr3_aa: CASSEYRDRVGQPQHF
clone_size: .
v_call: TRBV10-2
d_call: TRBD1
j_call: TRBJ1-5

cdr3_nt: TGTGCCATCAGTGAGTCTGCTAGCGGGGGCTACAATGAGCAGTTCTTC
cdr3_aa: CAISESASGGYNEQFF
clone_size: few
v_call: TRBV10-3
d_call: TRBD2
j_call: TRBJ2-1

cdr3_nt: TGCAGCGTTACCCCCAGGGACAGCGGCAACTTCAATGAGCAGTTCTTC
cdr3_aa: CSVTPRDSGNFNEQFF
clone_size: .
v_call: TRBV29-1
d_call: TRBD1
j_call: TRBJ2-1

cdr3_nt: TGCAGTGCCTATGAGAGCGGGAGGCGCACAGATACGCAGTATTTT
cdr3_aa: CSAYESGRRTDTQYF
clone_size: .
v_call: TRBV20-1
d_call: TRBD2
j_call: TRBJ2-3

cdr3_nt: TGTGCCAGCAGTGAGGGACTAGCGGGAGGACACAATGAGCAGTTCTTC
cdr3_aa: CASSEGLAGGHNEQFF
clone_size: .
v_call: TRBV2
d_call: TRBD2
j_call: TRBJ2-1

cdr3_nt: TGCAGTGCTAGAGCCATGAGGGTGGGAGCGGGGGGTTACAATGAGCAGTTCTTC
cdr3_aa: CSARAMRVGAGGYNEQFF
clone_size: .
v_call: TRBV20-1
d_call: TRBD2
j_call: TRBJ2-1